This T cell receptor beta chain was identified during a study of blood T cell repertoires in COVID-19 (TCRdb year 2020). For the study in its entirety: Samples covering the acute and convalescent phases of COVID-19 were provided by collaborators in the United States, Italy and Spain. The samples were drawn from two sources: the first 160 participants of the ongoing ImmuneRACE study, and 1,200 or so subjects contributed by 6 global collaborators. Sample metadata almost always included a de-identified subject ID, COVID-19 status, age in years and sex. Where available, HLA class I and class II types were obtained from metadata supplied by the sample provider rather than from assay-based typing. Subjects who had been exposed to COVID-19, were actively infected with it, or had recovered from it provided the deeply sampled blood TCRbeta repertoires that made up the dataset. The prospective study material was composed of cDNA or gDNA derived from T cells, B-cell-depleted T cells, or PBMCs. The repertoires were released in a freely available public database meant as a resource for research on the immune response to SARS-CoV-2.

Beyond this particular receptor, the publication reports: How much clinical and demographic metadata was included differed by source and by participant, and the metadata was provided uncurated.

TCRbeta CDR3 regions were amplified from genomic DNA using the immunoSEQ Assay, a bias-controlled multiplex PCR. Per the source publication's procedure: Nucleated cell counts per sample were estimated from amplification of reference gene primers within the assay. Sequence reads were collapsed and filtered to measure the absolute abundance of every unique TCRbeta CDR3 rearrangement. For each sample, productive Simpson clonality was calculated as the square root of Simpson's diversity index over productive rearrangements. This immuneACCESS table, as held by TCRdb, lists in-frame sequences with V and J called but not all clones. Of the missing ones, under half trace to an unresolved V gene in checked studies; the others have no known cause. V and J calls and clone size are those listed in that table; D and trimming were worked out from the DNA. The sample has 180,000 or so clones on record, 80% to 90% of them singletons. 2% to 2.5% of the sample is held by the ten biggest clonotypes.

Worth noting for this clone: Its binding antigen is unknown. No clone much larger than this one lies a single base away; base qualities are absent.

Participants in the prospective study were enrolled through a virtual design, were aged roughly 18 to 100 years, and lived in 20 to 30 United States geographic areas. Cohort assignment in the prospective study relied on participant-reported clinical history from a screening survey and a study questionnaire. In the prospective study, whole blood, serum and a nasopharyngeal or oropharyngeal swab were collected from each participant by mobile phlebotomists. Prospective study participants could optionally give additional blood draws and questionnaires over a roughly two-month period. Before DNA extraction, blood samples from the prospective study were shipped at room temperature or frozen. Spanning cysteine to phenylalanine, the CDR3 consists of 12 amino acids. The read is trimmed to its CDR3 DNA, 36 bases read in frame from base 1. CDR1 MNHEY and CDR2 SVGEGT are derived from the germline V gene. V loses 3 bases, J loses 3 bases, and the germline ends lie 5 bases apart.

Sequencing used PBMCs or T cells enriched from blood (not recorded which). This sequence was found in a middle-aged woman with acute COVID-19. Recombination joined TRBV6-2 or TRBV6-3 with TRBJ1-2; there is no confident call for the D gene. The bases read TGTGCCAGCAGTTATACGGACTATGGCTACACCTTC. Its protein is CASSYTDYGYTF.